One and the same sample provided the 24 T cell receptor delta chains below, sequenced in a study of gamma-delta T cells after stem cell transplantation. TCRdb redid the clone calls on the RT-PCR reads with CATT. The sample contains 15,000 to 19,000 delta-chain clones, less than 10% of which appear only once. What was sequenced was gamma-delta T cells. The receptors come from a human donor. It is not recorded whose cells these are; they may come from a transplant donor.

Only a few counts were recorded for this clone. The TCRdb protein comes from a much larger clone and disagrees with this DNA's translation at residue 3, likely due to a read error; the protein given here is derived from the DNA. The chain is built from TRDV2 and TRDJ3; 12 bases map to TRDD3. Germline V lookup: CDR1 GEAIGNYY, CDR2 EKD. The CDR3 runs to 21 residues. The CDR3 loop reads CASDTVRLGDTTNWDTRQMFF. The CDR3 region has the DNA TGTGCCAGTGACACCGTCCGTCTGGGGGATACGACGAACTGGGACACCCGACAGATGTTTTTC.

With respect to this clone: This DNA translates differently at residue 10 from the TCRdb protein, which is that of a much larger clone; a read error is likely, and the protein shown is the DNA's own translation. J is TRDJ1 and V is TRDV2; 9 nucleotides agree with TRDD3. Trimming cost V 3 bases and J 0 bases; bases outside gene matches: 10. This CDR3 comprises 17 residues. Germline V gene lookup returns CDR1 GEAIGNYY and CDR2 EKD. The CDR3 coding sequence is TGTGCCTGTGACTTACTGGGGGAGGAGAACTACACCGATAAACTCATCTTT. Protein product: CACDLLGEENYTDKLIF.

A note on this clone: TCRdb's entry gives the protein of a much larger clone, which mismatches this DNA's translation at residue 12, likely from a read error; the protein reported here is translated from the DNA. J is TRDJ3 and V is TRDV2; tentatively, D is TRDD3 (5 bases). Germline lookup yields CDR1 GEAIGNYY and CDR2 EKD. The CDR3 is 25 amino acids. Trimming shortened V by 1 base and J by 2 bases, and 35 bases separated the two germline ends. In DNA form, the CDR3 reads TGTGCCTGTGACACTATACACCCGGGGGGTGTAAAAGGGCCGGTAGAGACCTGGGACACCCGACAGATGTTTTTC. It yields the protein CACDTIHPGGVKGPVETWDTRQMFF.

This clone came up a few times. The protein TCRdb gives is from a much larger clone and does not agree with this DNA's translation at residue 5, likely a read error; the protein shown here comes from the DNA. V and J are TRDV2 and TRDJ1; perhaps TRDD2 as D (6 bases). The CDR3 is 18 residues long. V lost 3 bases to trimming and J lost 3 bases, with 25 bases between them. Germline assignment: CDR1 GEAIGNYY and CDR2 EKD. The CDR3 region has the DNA TGTGCCTGTGACGCCATACAGCCTTCCCCCCGGGTCGCCGATAAACTCATCTTT. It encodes CACDAIQPSPRVADKLIF.

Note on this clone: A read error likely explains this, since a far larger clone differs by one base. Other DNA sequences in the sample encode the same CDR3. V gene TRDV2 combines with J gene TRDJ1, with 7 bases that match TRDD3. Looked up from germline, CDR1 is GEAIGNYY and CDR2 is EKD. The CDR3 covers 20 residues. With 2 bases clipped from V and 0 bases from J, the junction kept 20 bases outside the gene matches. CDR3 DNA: TGTGCCTGTGACAGCCTACGCTCATCCTCCCTGGGGGCGTACACCGATAAACTCATCTTT. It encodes CACDSLRSSSLGAYTDKLIF.

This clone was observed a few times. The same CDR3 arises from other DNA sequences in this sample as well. CDR3 in amino acids: CACDTVECHLHTGVLTDKLIF. DNA for the CDR3: TGTGCCTGTGACACCGTTGAGTGCCACCTGCATACTGGCGTACTCACCGATAAACTCATCTTT. The chain combines TRDV2 with TRDJ1; D perhaps matches TRDD3 (5 bases). Per germline, CDR1 GEAIGNYY and CDR2 EKD. V was pared by 0 bases and J by 1 base, with 29 bases between. This CDR3 is built from 21 residues.

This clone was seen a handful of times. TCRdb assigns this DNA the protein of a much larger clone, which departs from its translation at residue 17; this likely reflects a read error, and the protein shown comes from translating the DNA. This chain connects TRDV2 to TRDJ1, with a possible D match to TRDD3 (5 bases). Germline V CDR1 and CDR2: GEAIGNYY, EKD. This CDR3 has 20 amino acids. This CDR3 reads CACDTILSRGAGTATDELIF. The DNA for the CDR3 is TGTGCCTGTGACACTATCCTTTCCCGTGGGGCTGGGACTGCTACCGATGAACTCATCTTT.

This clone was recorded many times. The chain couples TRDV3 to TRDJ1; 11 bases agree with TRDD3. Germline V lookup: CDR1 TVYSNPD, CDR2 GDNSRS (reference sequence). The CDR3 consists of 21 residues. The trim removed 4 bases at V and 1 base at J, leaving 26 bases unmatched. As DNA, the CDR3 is TGTGCCTCTAACCACTACGACTGGGGGATAAAGGGGGGTTGGGGCACCGATAAACTCATCTTT. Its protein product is CASNHYDWGIKGGWGTDKLIF. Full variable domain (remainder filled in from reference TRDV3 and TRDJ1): CDKVTQSSPDQTVASGSEVVLLCTYDTVYSNPDLFWYRIRPDYSFQFVFYGDNSRSEGADFTQGRFSVKHILTQKAFHLVISPVRTEDSATYYCASNHYDWGIKGGWGTDKLIFGKGTRVTVEP.

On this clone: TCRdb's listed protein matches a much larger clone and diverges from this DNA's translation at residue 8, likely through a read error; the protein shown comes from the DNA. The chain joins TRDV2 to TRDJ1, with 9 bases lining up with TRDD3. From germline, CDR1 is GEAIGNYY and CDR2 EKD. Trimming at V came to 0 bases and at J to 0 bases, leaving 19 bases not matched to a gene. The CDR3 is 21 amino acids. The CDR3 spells CACDTVQRSLGDETYTDKLIF. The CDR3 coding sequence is TGTGCCTGTGACACCGTTCAAAGAAGTCTGGGGGATGAAACGTACACCGATAAACTCATCTTT.

In DNA form, the CDR3 reads TGTGCCTTTTCTATCACCAGCTACTGGGGGAGACGCACGTACACCGATAAACTCATCTTT. This translates into CAFSITSYWGRRTYTDKLIF. J is TRDJ1 and V is TRDV3; 9 bases align to TRDD3. This CDR3 has 20 amino acids. V dropped 2 bases and J dropped 0; count of bases not matched to a gene: 22. Germline V gene lookup returns CDR1 TVYSNPD and CDR2 GDNSRS (reference sequence).

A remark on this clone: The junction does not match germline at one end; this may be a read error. The CDR3 loop reads CATLKLLVDTTDQLIF. The CDR3 DNA sequence: TGTGCCACCCTAAAATTACTGGTGGATACGACCGATCAACTCATCTTT. The V and J genes are TRDV2 and TRDJ1, with 7 bases aligning to TRDD3. Germline CDR1 is GEAIGNYY and CDR2 is EKD. The CDR3 extends over 16 amino acids.

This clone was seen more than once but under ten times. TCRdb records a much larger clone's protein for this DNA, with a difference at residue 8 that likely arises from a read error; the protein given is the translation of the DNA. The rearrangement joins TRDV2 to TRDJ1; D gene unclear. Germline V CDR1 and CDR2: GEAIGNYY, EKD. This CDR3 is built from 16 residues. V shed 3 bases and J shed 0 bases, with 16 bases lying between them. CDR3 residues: CACDPLTWRYTDKLIF. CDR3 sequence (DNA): TGTGCCTGTGACCCCCTTACGTGGCGGTACACCGATAAACTCATCTTT.

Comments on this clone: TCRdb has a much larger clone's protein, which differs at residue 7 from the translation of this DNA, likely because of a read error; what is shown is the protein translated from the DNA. CDR3 region: CACDTVTGERELIF. The CDR3 coding sequence is TGTGCCTGTGACACCGTGACGGGGGAGAGGGAACTCATCTTT. This chain uses TRDV2 with TRDJ1, with D perhaps TRDD3 (6 bases). CDR1 is GEAIGNYY and CDR2 is EKD in the germline V gene. V was shortened by 0 bases and J by 9 bases, with 16 bases between the two germline ends. The CDR3 runs to 14 residues.

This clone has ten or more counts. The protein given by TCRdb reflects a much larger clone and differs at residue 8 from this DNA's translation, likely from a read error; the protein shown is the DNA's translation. Here the CDR3 reads CACDTGGDPPYGTDKLIF. Written as DNA, the CDR3 is TGTGCCTGTGACACCGGTGGGGATCCCCCCTATGGGACCGATAAACTCATCTTT. The chain carries TRDV2 and TRDJ1; D is perhaps TRDD3 (6 bases). The CDR3 is 18 amino acids. Trimming removed 0 bases from V and 2 bases from J, with 21 bases in between. Germline values: CDR1 GEAIGNYY, CDR2 EKD.

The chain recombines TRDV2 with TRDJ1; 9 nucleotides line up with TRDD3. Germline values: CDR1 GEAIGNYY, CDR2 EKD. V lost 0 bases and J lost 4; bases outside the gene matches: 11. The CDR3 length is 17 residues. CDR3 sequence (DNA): TGTGCCTGTGACACCGGTGTTAGCACTGGGGGAGACGATAAACTCATCTTT. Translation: CACDTGVSTGGDDKLIF.

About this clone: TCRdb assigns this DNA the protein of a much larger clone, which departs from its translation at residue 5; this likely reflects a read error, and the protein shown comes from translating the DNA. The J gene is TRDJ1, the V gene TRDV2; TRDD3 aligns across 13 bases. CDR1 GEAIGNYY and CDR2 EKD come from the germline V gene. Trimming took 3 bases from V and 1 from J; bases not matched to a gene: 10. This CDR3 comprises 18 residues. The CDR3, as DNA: TGTGCCTGTGACTTATTACTGGGGGATACGCGTGTCACCGATAAACTCATCTTT. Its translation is CACDLLLGDTRVTDKLIF.

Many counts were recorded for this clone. CDR3 nucleotide sequence: TGTGCCTGTGACTCTAGAACTTCTAGGGCTGGGGGCTCGTACACCGATAAACTCATCTTT. It is translated as CACDSRTSRAGGSYTDKLIF. The chain has TRDV2 and TRDJ1, with 7 nucleotides matching TRDD3. Trimming at V came to 3 bases and at J to 0 bases, leaving 21 bases not matched to a gene. The length of the CDR3 is 20 residues. Germline loops: CDR1 GEAIGNYY, CDR2 EKD.

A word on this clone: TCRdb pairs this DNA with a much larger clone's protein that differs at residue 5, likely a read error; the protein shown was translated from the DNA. The CDR3 bases are TGTGCCTGTGACCCTCTACTGGGGGACGCCACCGATAAACTCATCTTT. Its protein product is CACDPLLGDATDKLIF. This chain uses TRDV2 with TRDJ1, with 9 bases identical to TRDD3. CDR1 is GEAIGNYY, CDR2 EKD, per germline. V was pared by 3 bases and J by 1 base, with 8 bases of the junction left unmatched. This CDR3 is 16 amino acids long.

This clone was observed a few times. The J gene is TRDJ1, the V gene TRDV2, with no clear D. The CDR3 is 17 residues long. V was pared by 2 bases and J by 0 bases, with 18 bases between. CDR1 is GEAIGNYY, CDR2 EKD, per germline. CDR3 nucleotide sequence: TGTGCCTGTGACAAGCGGGAGGAGGGAGGCTACACCGATAAACTCATCTTT. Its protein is CACDKREEGGYTDKLIF.

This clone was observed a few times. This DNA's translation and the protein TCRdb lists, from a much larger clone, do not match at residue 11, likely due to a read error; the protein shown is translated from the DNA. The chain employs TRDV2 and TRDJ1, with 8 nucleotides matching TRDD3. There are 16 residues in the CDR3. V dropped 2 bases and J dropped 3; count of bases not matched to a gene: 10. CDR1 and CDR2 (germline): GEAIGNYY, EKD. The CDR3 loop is CACDILGDLYADKLIF. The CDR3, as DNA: TGTGCCTGTGACATTTTGGGGGATCTTTACGCCGATAAACTCATCTTT.

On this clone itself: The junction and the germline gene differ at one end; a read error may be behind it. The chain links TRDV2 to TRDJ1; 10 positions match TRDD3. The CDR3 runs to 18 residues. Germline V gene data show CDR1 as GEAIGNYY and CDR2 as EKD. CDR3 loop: CAYDTRKSTGDTTDKLIF. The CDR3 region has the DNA TGTGCCTATGACACCAGAAAATCAACGGGGGATACGACCGATAAACTCATCTTT.

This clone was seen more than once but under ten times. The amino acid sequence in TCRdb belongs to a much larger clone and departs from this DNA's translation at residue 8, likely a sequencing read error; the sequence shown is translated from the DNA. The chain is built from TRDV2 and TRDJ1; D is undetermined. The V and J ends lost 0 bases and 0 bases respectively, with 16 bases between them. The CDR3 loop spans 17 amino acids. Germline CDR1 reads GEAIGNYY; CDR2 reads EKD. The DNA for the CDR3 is TGTGCCTGTGACACCGTCCTGGTCCGGAAGGACACCGATAAACTCATCTTT. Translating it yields CACDTVLVRKDTDKLIF.

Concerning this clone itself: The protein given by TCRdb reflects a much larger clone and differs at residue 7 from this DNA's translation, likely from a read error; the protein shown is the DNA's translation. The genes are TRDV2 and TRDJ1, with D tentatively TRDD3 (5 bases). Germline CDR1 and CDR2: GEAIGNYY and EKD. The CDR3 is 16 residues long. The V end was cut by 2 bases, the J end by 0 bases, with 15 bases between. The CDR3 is CACDILRDLYTDKLIF. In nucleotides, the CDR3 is TGTGCCTGTGACATTTTGAGGGATCTTTACACCGATAAACTCATCTTT.

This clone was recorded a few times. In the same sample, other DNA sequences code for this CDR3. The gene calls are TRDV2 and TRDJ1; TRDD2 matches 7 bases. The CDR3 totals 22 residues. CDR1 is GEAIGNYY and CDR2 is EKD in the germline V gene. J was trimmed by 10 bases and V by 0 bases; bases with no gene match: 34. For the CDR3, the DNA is TGTGCCTGTGACACCGGCCATATTCCTACGTCTCCTGGTCTCAATACGCGCTATACACTCATCTTT. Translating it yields CACDTGHIPTSPGLNTRYTLIF.